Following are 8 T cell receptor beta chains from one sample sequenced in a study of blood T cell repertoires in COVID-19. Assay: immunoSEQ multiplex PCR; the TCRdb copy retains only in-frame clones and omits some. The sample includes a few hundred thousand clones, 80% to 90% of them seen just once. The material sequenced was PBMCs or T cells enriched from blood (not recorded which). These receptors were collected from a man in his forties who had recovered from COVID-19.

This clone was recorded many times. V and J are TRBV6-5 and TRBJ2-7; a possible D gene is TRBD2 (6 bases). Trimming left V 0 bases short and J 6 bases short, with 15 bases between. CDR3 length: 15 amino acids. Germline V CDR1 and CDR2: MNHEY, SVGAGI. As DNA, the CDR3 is TGTGCCAGCAGTTACTCGGCAAACCTCGGGAGCGAGCAGTACTTC. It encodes CASSYSANLGSEQYF.

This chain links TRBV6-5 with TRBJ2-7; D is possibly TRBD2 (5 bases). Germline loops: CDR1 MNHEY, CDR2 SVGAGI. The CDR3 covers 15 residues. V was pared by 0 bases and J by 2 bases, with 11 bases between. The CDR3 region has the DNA TGTGCCAGCAGTTACTCAGCGGACGGTACCTACGAGCAGTACTTC. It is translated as CASSYSADGTYEQYF.

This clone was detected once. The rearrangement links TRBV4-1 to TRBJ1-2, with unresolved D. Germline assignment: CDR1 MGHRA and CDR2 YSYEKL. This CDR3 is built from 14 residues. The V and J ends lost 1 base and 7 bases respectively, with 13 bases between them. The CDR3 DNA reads TGCGCCAGCAGCCAAGGGGAGGAGGTGGGTGGCTACACCTTC. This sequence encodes CASSQGEEVGGYTF.

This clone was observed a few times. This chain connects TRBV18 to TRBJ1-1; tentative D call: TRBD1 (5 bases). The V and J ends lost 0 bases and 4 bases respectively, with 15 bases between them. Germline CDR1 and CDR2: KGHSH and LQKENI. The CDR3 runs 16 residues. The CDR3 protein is CASSPPFGGVVTEAFF. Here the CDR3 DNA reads TGTGCCAGCTCACCACCGTTCGGAGGGGTGGTCACTGAAGCTTTCTTT.

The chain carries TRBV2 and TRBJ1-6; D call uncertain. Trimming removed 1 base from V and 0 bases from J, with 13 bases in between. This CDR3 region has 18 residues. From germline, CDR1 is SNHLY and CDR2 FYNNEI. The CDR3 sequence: CASSEGGYQSSYNSPLHF. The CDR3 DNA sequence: TGTGCCAGCAGTGAAGGAGGATACCAAAGCTCCTATAATTCACCCCTCCACTTT.

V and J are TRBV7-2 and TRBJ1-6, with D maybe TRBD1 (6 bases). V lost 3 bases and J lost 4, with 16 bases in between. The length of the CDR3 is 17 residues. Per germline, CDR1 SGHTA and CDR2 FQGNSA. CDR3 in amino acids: CASSFDPGQFYNSPLHF. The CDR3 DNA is TGTGCCAGCAGCTTCGATCCGGGACAATTTTATAATTCACCCCTCCACTTT.

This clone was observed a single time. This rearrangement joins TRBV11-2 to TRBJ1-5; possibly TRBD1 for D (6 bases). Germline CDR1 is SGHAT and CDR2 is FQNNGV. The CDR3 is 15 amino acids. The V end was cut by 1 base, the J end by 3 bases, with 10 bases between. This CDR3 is CASSLATGPNQPQHF. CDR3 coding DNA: TGTGCCAGCAGCTTAGCCACAGGGCCCAATCAGCCCCAGCATTTT. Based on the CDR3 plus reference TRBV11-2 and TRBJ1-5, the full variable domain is EAGVAQSPRYKIIEKRQSVAFWCNPISGHATLYWYQQILGQGPKLLIQFQNNGVVDDSQLPKDRFSAERLKGVDSTLKIQPAKLEDSAVYLCASSLATGPNQPQHFGDGTRLSIL.

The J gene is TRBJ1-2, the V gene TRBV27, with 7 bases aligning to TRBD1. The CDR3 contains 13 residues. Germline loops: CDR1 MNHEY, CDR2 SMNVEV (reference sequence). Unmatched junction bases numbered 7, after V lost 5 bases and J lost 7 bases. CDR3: CASSLTTGFGYTF. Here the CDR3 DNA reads TGTGCCAGCAGTCTTACGACAGGGTTTGGCTACACCTTC.